The 10 T cell receptor beta chains listed next were all sequenced from one sample in a study of blood T cells in healthy people across ages. A sample-barcoded 5' primer and a J-beta primer mix were used in a second PCR of roughly 7 to 12 cycles. In TCRdb, the 5' RACE reads were re-called with MiXCR into one record per CDR3 protein. The sample has about 1.4 million distinct CDR3 sequences; roughly 64% are singletons. Material: blood. The receptor source for this set is a man between 18 and 29 years old in good health.

V and J are TRBV6-5 and TRBJ2-7; 8 nucleotides agree with TRBD1. Trimming removed 6 bases from V and 5 bases from J; junction bases left unmatched: 9. The CDR3 extends over 14 amino acids. The germline gives CDR1 MNHEY, CDR2 SVGAGI. CDR3 sequence (DNA): TGTGCCAGCAGCTATGACAGGGGTCGGCACGAGCAGTACTTC. Encoded protein: CASSYDRGRHEQYF.

The chain recombines TRBV28 with TRBJ1-2, with TRBD1 matching 7 bases. With 5 bases clipped from V and 10 bases from J, the junction kept 4 bases outside the gene matches. Germline lookup yields CDR1 MDHEN and CDR2 SYDVKM. This CDR3 region has 11 residues. CDR3 sequence: CASSGDSHYTF. In DNA form, the CDR3 reads TGTGCCAGCAGTGGGGACAGCCACTACACCTTC.

J is TRBJ2-5 and V is TRBV24-1, with D possibly matching TRBD2 (6 bases). The closer fit of TRBJ2-7 to the DNA end suggests the J call may be wrong. The CDR3 spans 14 residues. The germline V gene encodes CDR1 KGHDR and CDR2 SFDVKD. The CDR3 sequence is CATSDPGDPYEQYF. As DNA, the CDR3 is TGTGCCACCAGTGATCCGGGGGATCCCTACGAGCAGTACTTC.

This chain links TRBV20-1 with TRBJ1-6, with D maybe TRBD1 (5 bases). The ends were cut back, 0 bases at V and 10 bases at J, with 13 bases in the middle. CDR3 length: 14 residues. In germline, CDR1 is DFQATT, CDR2 SNEGSKA (reference sequence). The CDR3 loop reads CSARDRDRESPLHF. In nucleotides, the CDR3 is TGCAGTGCTAGAGATCGAGACAGAGAGTCACCCCTCCACTTT.

V gene TRBV28 combines with J gene TRBJ1-4, with unresolved D. Germline V gives CDR1 MDHEN, CDR2 SYDVKM. Trimming cost V 7 bases and J 5 bases, with 5 bases left between them. There are 11 residues in the CDR3. This CDR3 is CASIQNEKLFF. As DNA, the CDR3 is TGTGCCAGCATCCAAAATGAAAAACTGTTTTTT.

The chain uses TRBV28 and TRBJ1-4, with D possibly matching TRBD1 (5 bases). CDR1 and CDR2 (germline): MDHEN, SYDVKM. Trimming shortened V by 5 bases and J by 12 bases, and 19 bases separated the two germline ends. The CDR3 loop spans 14 amino acids. CDR3 loop: CASSVFPGSVELFF. The CDR3 region has the DNA TGTGCCAGCAGTGTATTTCCAGGGTCGGTGGAACTGTTTTTT. Looking up the rest from reference TRBV28 and TRBJ1-4 gives the full variable domain: DVKVTQSSRYLVKRTGEKVFLECVQDMDHENMFWYRQDPGLGLRLIYFSYDVKMKEKGDIPEGYSVSREKKERFSLILESASTNQTSMYLCASSVFPGSVELFFGSGTQLSVL.

This chain connects TRBV7-2 to TRBJ2-5; TRBD1 aligns across 9 bases. Trimming cost V 0 bases and J 4 bases; bases outside gene matches: 6. The germline V gene has CDR1 SGHTA and CDR2 FQGNSA. CDR3 length equals 16 residues. Here the CDR3 DNA reads TGTGCCAGCAGCTTAGCTGGAATGGACAGGGGAGAGACCCAGTACTTC. Protein: CASSLAGMDRGETQYF.

V gene TRBV5-1 combines with J gene TRBJ2-3, with TRBD1 matching over 7 bases. Unmatched junction bases numbered 9, after V lost 3 bases and J lost 5 bases. The CDR3 loop spans 15 amino acids. CDR1 and CDR2 from the germline V gene are SGHRS and YFSETQ. CDR3 residues: CASSSADRAVDTQYF. The CDR3 coding sequence is TGCGCCAGCAGCTCGGCAGACAGGGCCGTAGATACGCAGTATTTT.

The J gene is TRBJ2-3, the V gene TRBV14, with no clear D. The germline V and J ends were trimmed by 3 bases and 4 bases, with 5 bases remaining between them. This CDR3 is 12 amino acids long. From germline, CDR1 is SGHDN and CDR2 FVKESK. This chain's CDR3 is CASSHRADTQYF. CDR3 DNA: TGTGCCAGCAGCCATCGTGCAGATACGCAGTATTTT.

This sequence joins TRBV4-1 and TRBJ2-7; D ambiguous. CDR3 length equals 16 residues. Germline CDR1 is MGHRA and CDR2 is YSYEKL. The germline V and J ends were trimmed by 5 bases and 0 bases, with 17 bases remaining between them. The CDR3 region has the DNA TGCGCCAGCAGCAAATTAACTCAGGCCTACTCCTACGAGCAGTACTTC. Translation gives CASSKLTQAYSYEQYF.